The 23 T cell receptor beta chains below were found in one sample sequenced in a study of OX40 agonist ivuxolimab in advanced cancers. Using immunoSEQ multiplex PCR, the repertoire was profiled, and TCRdb retains in-frame clones only, with some absent. The sample contains some 90,000 clones, roughly 91% of which appear only once. Material: CD4+ or CD8+ T cells sorted from blood, obtained in a trial of the OX40 agonist ivuxolimab. Every receptor here comes from an adult with an advanced solid tumor such as melanoma, head and neck, liver or kidney cancer.

This clone was seen a single time. The chain links TRBV10-3 to TRBJ1-4, with D possibly being TRBD1 (5 bases). The CDR3 loop spans 14 amino acids. V lost 2 bases to trimming and J lost 8 bases, with 12 bases between them. Germline CDR1 and CDR2: ENHRY and SYGVKD. CDR3 coding DNA: TGTGCCATCAGTGAGGGGGGGTTAGCCGAAAAACTGTTTTTT. The encoded protein is CAISEGGLAEKLFF.

The chain has TRBV7-2 and TRBJ2-2; TRBD2 matches at 10 bases. Germline V gene lookup returns CDR1 SGHTA and CDR2 FQGNSA. Losses at the gene ends were 8 bases for V and 3 bases for J; bases not matched to a gene: 6. The CDR3 runs to 15 residues. CDR3 nucleotides: TGTGCCAGCGCAACGACTAGCGGGTACACCGGGGAGCTGTTTTTT. Translating it yields CASATTSGYTGELFF.

The chain links TRBV19 to TRBJ2-1; 12 nucleotides agree with TRBD2. The CDR3 totals 15 residues. CDR1 and CDR2 from the germline V gene are LNHDA and SQIVND (reference sequence). The V and J ends lost 8 bases and 4 bases, in that order; junction bases with no gene match: 6. CDR3 nucleotides: TGTGCCAGTGGTACTAGCGGGGGGACTTACAATGAGCAGTTCTTC. Its protein is CASGTSGGTYNEQFF.

The chain is built from TRBV29-1 and TRBJ1-3, with 8 bases fitting TRBD1. There are 15 residues in the CDR3. The trim removed 6 bases at V and 1 base at J, leaving 8 bases unmatched. Germline CDR1 is SQVTM and CDR2 is ANQGSEA. The CDR3 DNA is TGCAGCGTGGCCGGGACAGGAGATTCTGGAAACACCATATATTTT. As protein: CSVAGTGDSGNTIYF.

V gene TRBV11-3 combines with J gene TRBJ2-7; weak D call: TRBD2 (5 bases). Trimming shortened V by 6 bases and J by 2 bases, and 14 bases separated the two germline ends. The CDR3 runs 14 residues. Per germline, CDR1 SGHNT and CDR2 YENEEA. This chain's CDR3 is CASRHTRAPYEQYF. CDR3 sequence (DNA): TGTGCCAGCAGACATACGAGGGCCCCCTACGAGCAGTACTTC.

This clone was seen a few times. The same CDR3 arises from other DNA sequences in this sample as well. V and J are TRBV30 and TRBJ1-1; no clear D. The CDR3 length is 13 residues. Looked up from germline, CDR1 is GTSNPN and CDR2 is SVGIG (reference sequence). Trimming removed 0 bases from V and 1 base from J, with 6 bases in between. This chain's CDR3 is CAWSVQGNTEAFF. The CDR3 coding sequence is TGTGCCTGGAGTGTACAAGGGAACACTGAAGCTTTCTTT.

The CDR3 sequence: CASSGTLTGGYTF. In nucleotides, the CDR3 is TGCGCCAGCAGCGGGACCCTAACGGGTGGCTACACCTTC. The rearrangement uses TRBV10-2 and TRBJ1-2; possible D gene TRBD1, 5 bases. Germline V lookup: CDR1 WSHSY, CDR2 SAAADI. CDR3 length: 13 residues. V dropped 6 bases and J dropped 7 bases, with 15 bases sitting between them.

This chain connects TRBV14 to TRBJ2-1; D is perhaps TRBD2 (5 bases). V dropped 1 base and J dropped 9 bases, with 19 bases sitting between them. Germline values: CDR1 SGHDN, CDR2 FVKESK. This CDR3 spans 16 amino acids. The CDR3 bases are TGTGCCAGCAGCCAAGGATTGGACGGGATTATTGGTGAGCAGTTCTTC. This translates into CASSQGLDGIIGEQFF.

This chain links TRBV5-1 with TRBJ2-2; D might be TRBD2 (6 bases). The V gene lost 0 bases and the J gene lost 6 bases, with 9 bases spanning the gap. There are 14 residues in the CDR3. Germline assignment: CDR1 SGHRS and CDR2 YFSETQ. CDR3 DNA: TGCGCCAGCAGCTTGGAGTCGGGAGCCGGGGAGCTGTTTTTT. Translating it yields CASSLESGAGELFF.

The rearrangement joins TRBV27 to TRBJ2-1, with TRBD2 matching 8 bases. This CDR3 comprises 17 residues. V trimming: 3 bases; J trimming: 3 bases; junction bases outside the gene matches: 10. Germline CDR1 reads MNHEY; CDR2 reads SMNVEV (reference sequence). Here the CDR3 reads CASSFRGLRGGYNEQFF. For the CDR3, the DNA is TGTGCCAGCAGTTTCCGGGGCCTTCGGGGGGGCTACAATGAGCAGTTCTTC.

The J gene is TRBJ2-1, the V gene TRBV5-4; no definite D call. Germline V CDR1 and CDR2: SGHNT, YYREEE (reference sequence). The V end lost 2 bases, the J end lost 4 bases, and 13 bases lay between the germline ends. This CDR3 comprises 15 residues. Here the CDR3 reads CASSLRAPQYNEQFF. CDR3 DNA sequence: TGTGCCAGCAGCTTAAGAGCCCCACAATACAATGAGCAGTTCTTC.

The V gene is TRBV29-1, the J gene TRBJ2-7; 10 bases align to TRBD1. Looked up from germline, CDR1 is SQVTM and CDR2 is ANQGSEA. Germline trimming cut 2 bases from V and 5 bases from J; bases unmatched to any gene: 6. The CDR3 has 14 residues. In DNA form, the CDR3 reads TGCAGCGTTGAACCGGGACAGGGGTTCCACGAGCAGTACTTC. Translated: CSVEPGQGFHEQYF.

This chain connects TRBV29-1 to TRBJ2-1, with 7 bases aligning to TRBD2. The germline CDR1 and CDR2 sequences are SQVTM and ANQGSEA. After removal of 4 bases from V and 6 bases from J, the junction contained 3 bases not matched to a gene. CDR3 length equals 12 residues. The CDR3 here is CSVAGEGNEQFF. The CDR3 bases are TGCAGCGTTGCCGGGGAGGGCAATGAGCAGTTCTTC.

The chain is built from TRBV19 and TRBJ1-1, with 7 bases identical to TRBD1. CDR3 size: 14 residues. Trimming removed 4 bases from V and 3 bases from J; junction bases left unmatched: 5. Looked up from germline, CDR1 is LNHDA and CDR2 is SQIVND (reference sequence). CDR3 DNA sequence: TGTGCCAGTAGTACGCCAGGGGGGTACACTGAAGCTTTCTTT. Protein: CASSTPGGYTEAFF. The variable domain in full, completed from reference TRBV19 and TRBJ1-1, reads DGGITQSPKYLFRKEGQNVTLSCEQNLNHDAMYWYRQDPGQGLRLIYYSQIVNDFQKGDIAEGYSVSREKKESFPLTVTSAQKNPTAFYLCASSTPGGYTEAFFGQGTRLTVV.

This chain uses TRBV7-9 with TRBJ2-7, with no clear D. V lost 5 bases and J 7 bases, leaving 12 bases between the germline ends. The CDR3 sequence is 12 residues long. CDR1 is SEHNR and CDR2 is FQNEAQ in the germline V gene (reference sequence). The DNA for the CDR3 is TGTGCCAGCAGCCTCCCCCAGAGGGAGCAGTACTTC. Its translation is CASSLPQREQYF.

This clone was seen only a few times. The identical CDR3 is also encoded by other nucleotide sequences in the sample. The rearrangement links TRBV6-5 to TRBJ2-7; TRBD1 agrees at 8 bases. Germline V lookup: CDR1 MNHEY, CDR2 SVGAGI. J was trimmed by 2 bases and V by 2 bases; bases with no gene match: 5. There are 15 residues in the CDR3. CDR3 nucleotides: TGTGCCAGCAGTTACGGACAGGGAGGAACCTACGAGCAGTACTTC. Its translation: CASSYGQGGTYEQYF.

The chain couples TRBV6-5 to TRBJ2-7; 9 nucleotides agree with TRBD2. This CDR3 is built from 15 residues. Germline V gives CDR1 MNHEY, CDR2 SVGAGI. The ends lost 2 bases at V and 3 bases at J; junction bases unmatched: 5. CDR3: CASSYGRAGGYEQYF. The DNA for the CDR3 is TGTGCCAGCAGTTACGGGCGAGCGGGGGGCTACGAGCAGTACTTC.

The chain joins TRBV5-1 to TRBJ2-7, with D possibly called TRBD1 or TRBD2 (5 bases each). The CDR3 sequence is 14 residues long. Trimming pared 5 bases from V and 6 bases from J, leaving 18 bases between. Germline V gene sequence: CDR1 SGHRS, CDR2 YFSETQ. CDR3 nucleotide sequence: TGCGCCAGCAGAGGGGACGGACTGACTACCGAGCAGTACTTC. Its translation is CASRGDGLTTEQYF.

In its sample, this clone was seen once. The CDR3 nucleotides read TGTGCCAGCAGTGGAGAGACGGGTTTCATGGCTTTCTTT. Its protein is CASSGETGFMAFF. The genes are TRBV6-1 and TRBJ1-1, with D unresolved. CDR3 size: 13 residues. V was shortened by 4 bases and J by 11 bases, with 17 bases between the two germline ends. CDR1 MNHNS and CDR2 SASEGT come from the germline V gene.

This clone was seen a handful of times. The genes are TRBV6-6 and TRBJ1-1, with D possibly matching TRBD1 (5 bases). Trimming removed 4 bases from V and 4 bases from J, with 13 bases in between. CDR1 is MNHNY, CDR2 SVGAGI, per germline (reference sequence). CDR3 length equals 14 residues. Written as DNA, the CDR3 is TGTGCCAGCAGTTGGGCGGGGGAAGGCACTGAAGCTTTCTTT. It is translated as CASSWAGEGTEAFF.

The chain couples TRBV5-1 to TRBJ2-5, with a tentative D call TRBD2 (6 bases). The tail of the sequence fits TRBJ2-7 better, so the J call may be wrong. Germline CDR1 is SGHRS and CDR2 is YFSETQ. This CDR3 is 12 amino acids long. CDR3 loop: CASSLVGGEQYF. The CDR3 bases are TGCGCCAGCAGCTTGGTCGGGGGCGAGCAGTACTTC.

Worth noting for this clone: Additional DNA sequences in this sample encode the identical CDR3. This chain uses TRBV2 with TRBJ1-3; D unresolved. The V gene's germline CDR1 is SNHLY and CDR2 FYNNEI. V gave up 6 bases and J gave up 2 bases, with 8 bases separating them. CDR3 length: 13 amino acids. The CDR3 loop is CASRNGAGNTIYF. DNA of the CDR3: TGTGCCAGCAGAAACGGGGCTGGAAACACCATATATTTT.

V usage is TRBV15 and J usage is TRBJ2-6; D unresolved. V was clipped by 3 bases and J by 0 bases, with 9 bases between them. Germline-derived CDR1 and CDR2 are LNHNV and YYDKDF (reference sequence). This CDR3 has 16 amino acids. CDR3: CATSRPVGSGANVLTF. The CDR3 DNA reads TGTGCCACCAGCAGGCCCGTGGGCTCTGGGGCCAACGTCCTGACTTTC.